This T cell receptor (beta chain) was recorded in a study of shared clonotypes between healthy human individuals. Per the study methods: Filtering was not the same, since immunoSEQ gave junction-only sequences without quality scores. Sequenced by immunoSEQ multiplex PCR; TCRdb stores in-frame clones only, minus some. From that table come the V and J calls and clone size; the DNA was used to work out D and trimming. The sample contains about 2,100,000 clones, roughly 91% of which appear only once. CD45RO-negative CD8 cells positively selected for CCR7 made up the naive population, which excluded terminally differentiated effector memory CD45RA+ cells. Germline loops: CDR1 SGHVS, CDR2 FNYEAQ. The CDR3 has 21 residues. With V trimmed by 2 bases and J by 5 bases, 23 bases remained unmatched.

The source of this sequence is a man aged 18 to 29 in good health. Some clones in this sample may be carry-over from other donors' samples. The sample comprised naive CD8+ T cells from PBMCs. The chain carries TRBV7-6 and TRBJ2-3, with 9 bases matching TRBD2. The CDR3 DNA follows: TGTGCCAGCAGCTTATCCCATTCGGTGCGGGAGGGCCGGGGTGTGGAAGATACGCAGTATTTT. Protein sequence: CASSLSHSVREGRGVEDTQYF.